This T cell receptor (beta chain) was recovered during a study of CD4+ T cells in melanoma. Method: immunoSEQ multiplex PCR; TCRdb's copy keeps in-frame clones and lacks some. The sample carries about 10,000 clones, 50% to 75% recorded once. V lost 1 base and J lost 2, with 11 bases in between. The CDR3 extends over 16 amino acids. CDR1 is SGHAT, CDR2 FQDESV, per germline (reference sequence). This clone was seen a handful of times. The specimen was cells from a culture (not recorded whether cultured in vitro). This clonotype was obtained from a human donor with melanoma. The rearrangement uses TRBV11-1 and TRBJ2-2; the D call may be TRBD1 or TRBD2 (6 bases each). The CDR3 DNA reads TGTGCCAGCAGCTTAGAATGGGGGGCCAACACCGGGGAGCTGTTTTTT. This translates into CASSLEWGANTGELFF.